A selection of T cell receptor beta chains follows, all from one sample in a study of blood T cell repertoires in COVID-19. Clones were sequenced by immunoSEQ multiplex PCR, and TCRdb holds only the in-frame ones, with some missing. Of approximately 200,000 clones listed, 86% are singletons. Sequencing used peripheral blood. The receptors shown here come from a man aged 50 to 59 with acute or convalescent COVID-19. The CDR3 runs from the conserved cysteine through the conserved F or W. Fields, in order: V gene, clone size, J gene, D gene, CDR3 DNA, CDR3 protein. The D gene is left open where the match is weak. For some rows the clone size is stated as once, few or many, or as a class when expanded; others skip it.

v_call: TRBV4-2; clone_size: -; j_call: TRBJ1-2; d_call: -; cdr3_nt: TGTGCCAGCAGCCAAGTAACTACAGGGTATGGCTACACCTTC; cdr3_aa: CASSQVTTGYGYTF
v_call: TRBV6-6; clone_size: -; j_call: TRBJ1-1; d_call: -; cdr3_nt: TGTGCCAGCAGTTACGAGGCCCCTGAAGCTTTCTTT; cdr3_aa: CASSYEAPEAFF
v_call: TRBV10-1; clone_size: -; j_call: TRBJ1-2; d_call: -; cdr3_nt: TGCGCCAGCAGTACCGGGACAAGCTATGGCTACACCTTC; cdr3_aa: CASSTGTSYGYTF
v_call: TRBV25-1; clone_size: -; j_call: TRBJ2-3; d_call: TRBD2; cdr3_nt: TGTGCCAGCAGTGAACACGTAGGACTAGCGGCAGATACGCAGTATTTT; cdr3_aa: CASSEHVGLAADTQYF
v_call: TRBV7-9; clone_size: -; j_call: TRBJ1-6; d_call: -; cdr3_nt: TGTGCCAGCAGCTTGAGGGACGGGAGTAATTCACCCCTCCACTTT; cdr3_aa: CASSLRDGSNSPLHF
v_call: TRBV2; clone_size: -; j_call: TRBJ1-1; d_call: -; cdr3_nt: TGTGCCAGCAGTGATGGGAGGAGCCCTATTGCCACTGAAGCTTTCTTT; cdr3_aa: CASSDGRSPIATEAFF
v_call: TRBV6-4; clone_size: -; j_call: TRBJ2-6; d_call: TRBD2; cdr3_nt: TGTGCCACCGGGACTAGCGGGGGCTCTGGGGCCAACGTCCTGACTTTC; cdr3_aa: CATGTSGGSGANVLTF
v_call: TRBV2; clone_size: -; j_call: TRBJ2-1; d_call: -; cdr3_nt: TGTGCCAGCAGTGAGTCCCGACGGGTAATCAATGAGCAGTTCTTC; cdr3_aa: CASSESRRVINEQFF
v_call: TRBV18; clone_size: once; j_call: TRBJ1-1; d_call: -; cdr3_nt: TGTGCCAGCTCAAAGGACGGGAAGAACACTGAAGCTTTCTTT; cdr3_aa: CASSKDGKNTEAFF
v_call: TRBV7-9; clone_size: -; j_call: TRBJ1-2; d_call: -; cdr3_nt: TGTGCCAGCAGCACCGGTACTAACTATGGCTACACCTTC; cdr3_aa: CASSTGTNYGYTF
v_call: TRBV5-1; clone_size: -; j_call: TRBJ2-2; d_call: TRBD2; cdr3_nt: TGCGCCAGCAGCGCGGGGGGGCGGTCCGGGGAGCTGTTTTTT; cdr3_aa: CASSAGGRSGELFF
v_call: TRBV27; clone_size: -; j_call: TRBJ1-5; d_call: -; cdr3_nt: TGTGCCAGCAGTTCCCGTGGGGGCGCCTTTAAGGGCAATCAGCCCCAGCATTTT; cdr3_aa: CASSSRGGAFKGNQPQHF
v_call: TRBV10-3; clone_size: -; j_call: TRBJ1-1; d_call: TRBD1; cdr3_nt: TGTGCCATCAAAGGGACAGAGGGAGGTTATACTGAAGCTTTCTTT; cdr3_aa: CAIKGTEGGYTEAFF
v_call: TRBV6-5; clone_size: -; j_call: TRBJ2-2; d_call: -; cdr3_nt: TGTGCCAGCAGTTACTCCGCACTAGCGAACACCGGGGAGCTGTTTTTT; cdr3_aa: CASSYSALANTGELFF
v_call: TRBV12-3/TRBV12-4; clone_size: -; j_call: TRBJ1-2; d_call: TRBD1; cdr3_nt: TGTGCCAGCAATGGACAGGGACACTATGGCTACACCTTC; cdr3_aa: CASNGQGHYGYTF
v_call: TRBV5-1; clone_size: once; j_call: TRBJ2-1; d_call: TRBD2; cdr3_nt: TGCGCCCGCGGGGCGGGGGGGCCATTCGATGAGCAGTTCTTC; cdr3_aa: CARGAGGPFDEQFF
v_call: TRBV6-5; clone_size: -; j_call: TRBJ2-2; d_call: TRBD2; cdr3_nt: TGTGCCAGCAGTTCCGGGACTAGCGGGGGATTCGGGGAGCTGTTTTTT; cdr3_aa: CASSSGTSGGFGELFF
v_call: TRBV5-1; clone_size: -; j_call: TRBJ1-3; d_call: -; cdr3_nt: TGCGCCAGCAGCTTGGGGCAGGATGGAAACACCATATATTTT; cdr3_aa: CASSLGQDGNTIYF
v_call: TRBV10-2; clone_size: -; j_call: TRBJ2-7; d_call: -; cdr3_nt: TGCGCCAGCCATGAAGGATCGGGGATGTACGAGCAGTACTTC; cdr3_aa: CASHEGSGMYEQYF
v_call: TRBV5-8; clone_size: -; j_call: TRBJ1-2; d_call: -; cdr3_nt: TGTGCCAGCAGCTCTAGACAGCCGGCTAACTATGGCTACACCTTC; cdr3_aa: CASSSRQPANYGYTF
v_call: TRBV7-9; clone_size: -; j_call: TRBJ1-3; d_call: -; cdr3_nt: TGTGCCAGCAGCCCCGTCGGTGATATGTCTGGAAACACCATATATTTT; cdr3_aa: CASSPVGDMSGNTIYF
v_call: TRBV6-5; clone_size: -; j_call: TRBJ2-5; d_call: -; cdr3_nt: TGTGCCTCAGAGACTAGTGGGGAGACCCAGTACTTC; cdr3_aa: CASETSGETQYF
v_call: TRBV6-1; clone_size: -; j_call: TRBJ2-5; d_call: -; cdr3_nt: TGTGCCAGCAGTGAACAGAACCAAGAGACCCAGTACTTC; cdr3_aa: CASSEQNQETQYF
v_call: TRBV3-1/TRBV3-2; clone_size: -; j_call: TRBJ1-2; d_call: -; cdr3_nt: TGTGCCAGCAGCCAAAGGGCAGGGACTAACTATGGCTACACCTTC; cdr3_aa: CASSQRAGTNYGYTF
v_call: TRBV6-6; clone_size: -; j_call: TRBJ1-1; d_call: -; cdr3_nt: TGTGCCAGCAGTTACTCCAGGACTGAAGCTTTCTTT; cdr3_aa: CASSYSRTEAFF
v_call: TRBV10-1; clone_size: -; j_call: TRBJ2-3; d_call: TRBD2; cdr3_nt: TGCGCCAGCAGTACGGGGGGTGGCACAGATACGCAGTATTTT; cdr3_aa: CASSTGGGTDTQYF
v_call: TRBV6-5; clone_size: -; j_call: TRBJ1-1; d_call: -; cdr3_nt: TGTGCCACCCGGAGCACTGAAGCTTTCTTT; cdr3_aa: CATRSTEAFF
v_call: TRBV19; clone_size: -; j_call: TRBJ1-4; d_call: TRBD1; cdr3_nt: TGTGCCAGTAGTCAGAGGGGGCAAAATGAAAAACTGTTTTTT; cdr3_aa: CASSQRGQNEKLFF
v_call: TRBV19; clone_size: few; j_call: TRBJ2-1; d_call: -; cdr3_nt: TGTGCCAGTAGTTACCCCTATTTAAATGAGCAGTTCTTC; cdr3_aa: CASSYPYLNEQFF
v_call: TRBV5-6; clone_size: -; j_call: TRBJ2-7; d_call: -; cdr3_nt: TGTGCCAGCAGCATGGCTCCGGGAAAGGGCCCCTACGAGCAGTACTTC; cdr3_aa: CASSMAPGKGPYEQYF
v_call: TRBV12-3/TRBV12-4; clone_size: -; j_call: TRBJ1-2; d_call: -; cdr3_nt: TGTGCCAGCAGTCCCGGGGTGGGCGGTGGCTACACCTTC; cdr3_aa: CASSPGVGGGYTF
v_call: TRBV6-5; clone_size: once; j_call: TRBJ1-1; d_call: -; cdr3_nt: TGTGCCACCCAAGACAGCATGAACACTGAAGCTTTCTTT; cdr3_aa: CATQDSMNTEAFF
v_call: TRBV11-2; clone_size: -; j_call: TRBJ2-3; d_call: TRBD2; cdr3_nt: TGTGCCAGCAGCTTGGGGCGGGGGGGAATCACAGATACGCAGTATTTT; cdr3_aa: CASSLGRGGITDTQYF
v_call: TRBV27; clone_size: -; j_call: TRBJ1-2; d_call: TRBD1; cdr3_nt: TGTGCCAGCAGTGTGGCCGTGGGACAGGGGGATTTTAACTATGGCTACACCTTC; cdr3_aa: CASSVAVGQGDFNYGYTF